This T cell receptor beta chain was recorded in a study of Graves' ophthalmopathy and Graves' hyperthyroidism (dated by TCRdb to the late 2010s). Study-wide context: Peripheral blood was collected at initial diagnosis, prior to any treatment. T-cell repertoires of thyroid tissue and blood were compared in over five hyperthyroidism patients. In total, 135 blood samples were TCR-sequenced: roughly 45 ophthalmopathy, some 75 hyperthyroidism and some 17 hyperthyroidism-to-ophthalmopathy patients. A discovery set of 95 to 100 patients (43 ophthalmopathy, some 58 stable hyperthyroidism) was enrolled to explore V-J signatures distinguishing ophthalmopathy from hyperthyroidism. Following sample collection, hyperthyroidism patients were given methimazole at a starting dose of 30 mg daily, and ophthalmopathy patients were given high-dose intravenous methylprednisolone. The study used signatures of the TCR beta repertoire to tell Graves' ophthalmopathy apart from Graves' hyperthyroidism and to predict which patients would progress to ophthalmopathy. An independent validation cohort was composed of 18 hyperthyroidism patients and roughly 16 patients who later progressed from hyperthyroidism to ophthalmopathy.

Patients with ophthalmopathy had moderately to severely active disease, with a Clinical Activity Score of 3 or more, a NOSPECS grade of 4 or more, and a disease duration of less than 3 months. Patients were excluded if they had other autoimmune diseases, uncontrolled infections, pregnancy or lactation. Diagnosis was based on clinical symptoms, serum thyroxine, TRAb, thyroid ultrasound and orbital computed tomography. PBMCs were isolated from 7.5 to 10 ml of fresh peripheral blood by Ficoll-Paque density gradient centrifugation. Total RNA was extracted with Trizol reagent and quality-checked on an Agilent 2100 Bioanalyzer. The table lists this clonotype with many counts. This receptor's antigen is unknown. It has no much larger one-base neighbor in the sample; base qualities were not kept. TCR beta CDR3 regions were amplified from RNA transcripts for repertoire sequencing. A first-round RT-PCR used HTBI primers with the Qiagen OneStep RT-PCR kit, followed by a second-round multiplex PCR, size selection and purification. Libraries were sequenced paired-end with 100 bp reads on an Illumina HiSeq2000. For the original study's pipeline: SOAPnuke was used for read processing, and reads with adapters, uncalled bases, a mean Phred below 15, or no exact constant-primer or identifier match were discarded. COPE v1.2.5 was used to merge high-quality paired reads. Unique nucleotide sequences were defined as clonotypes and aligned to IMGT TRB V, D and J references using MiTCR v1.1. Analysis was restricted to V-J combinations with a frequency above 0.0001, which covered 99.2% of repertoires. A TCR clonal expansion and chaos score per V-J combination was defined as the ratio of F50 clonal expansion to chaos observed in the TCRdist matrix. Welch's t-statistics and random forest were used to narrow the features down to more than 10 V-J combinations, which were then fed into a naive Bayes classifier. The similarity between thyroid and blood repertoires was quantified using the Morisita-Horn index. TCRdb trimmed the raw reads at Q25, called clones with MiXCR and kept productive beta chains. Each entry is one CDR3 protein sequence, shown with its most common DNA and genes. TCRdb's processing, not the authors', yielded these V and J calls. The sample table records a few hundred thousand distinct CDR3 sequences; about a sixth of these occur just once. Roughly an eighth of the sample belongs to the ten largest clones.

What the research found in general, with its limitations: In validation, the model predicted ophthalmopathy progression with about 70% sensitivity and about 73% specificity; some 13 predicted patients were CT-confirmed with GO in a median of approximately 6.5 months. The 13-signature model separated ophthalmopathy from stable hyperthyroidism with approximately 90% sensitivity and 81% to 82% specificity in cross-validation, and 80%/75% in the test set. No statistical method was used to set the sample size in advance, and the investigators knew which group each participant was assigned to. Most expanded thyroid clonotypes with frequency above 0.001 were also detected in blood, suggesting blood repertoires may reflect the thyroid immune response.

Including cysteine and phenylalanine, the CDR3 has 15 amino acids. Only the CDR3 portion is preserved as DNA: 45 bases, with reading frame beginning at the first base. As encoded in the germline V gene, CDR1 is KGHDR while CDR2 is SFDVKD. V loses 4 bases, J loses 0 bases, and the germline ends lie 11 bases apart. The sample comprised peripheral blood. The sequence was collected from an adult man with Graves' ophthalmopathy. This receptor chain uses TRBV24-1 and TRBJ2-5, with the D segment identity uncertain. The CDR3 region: CATSESDQYQETQYF. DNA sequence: TGTGCCACCAGTGAGTCAGATCAGTACCAAGAGACCCAGTACTTC.